This T cell receptor beta chain was found in a study of T cells in Graves' hyperthyroidism and ophthalmopathy (dated by TCRdb to about 2019). With respect to the entire study: Peripheral blood samples were taken at the time of initial diagnosis, prior to any treatment. TCR V-J signatures able to tell the groups apart were searched for in a discovery cohort of more than 90 patients, of whom approximately 40 had Graves' ophthalmopathy and 57 had stable Graves' hyperthyroidism. Prospective prediction of ophthalmopathy was tested in an independent validation cohort consisting of fewer than 20 hyperthyroidism patients and around 16 patients who later progressed to ophthalmopathy. The 75 to 100 discovery patients were divided at random into training and test sets in a 7:3 ratio. In six Graves' hyperthyroidism patients, the study also compared T-cell repertoires from thyroid tissue with T-cell repertoires from blood. Once sampling was done, hyperthyroidism patients were given methimazole at a starting dose of 30 mg daily, whereas ophthalmopathy patients were given high-dose intravenous methylprednisolone. The paper describes TCR Vbeta CDR3 sequencing of 135 peripheral blood samples, made up of around 41 ophthalmopathy patients, 70 to 75 hyperthyroidism patients and about 17 progressor patients.

Ophthalmopathy patients had moderately to severely active disease, with a Clinical Activity Score of 3 or more, a NOSPECS grade of 4 or more, and a disease duration of less than 3 months. The study excluded patients with uncontrolled infections, other autoimmune diseases, pregnancy or lactation. Diagnoses were established on the basis of clinical symptoms, serum thyroxine and TRAb, thyroid ultrasound, and orbital computed tomography. PBMCs were separated from over 9 ml of fresh peripheral blood using Ficoll-Paque density gradient centrifugation. Total RNA was extracted using Trizol reagent, and RNA quality was assessed on an Agilent 2100 Bioanalyzer. On the study overall, not on this receptor specifically: Ophthalmopathy was separated from stable hyperthyroidism by a 13 V-J signature model, with about 88% sensitivity and approximately 81% specificity obtained in cross-validation and 80%/75% obtained in testing. Most expanded thyroid clonotypes (frequency above 0.001) were also found in blood, which suggests that blood repertoires may mirror thyroid immune responses. No statistical method was used to set the sample size in advance, and investigators knew the group allocation. During validation, the model predicted progression to ophthalmopathy a median of roughly 7.1 months ahead of onset, with roughly 65% sensitivity and 72% to 80% specificity.

The CDR3 spans 12 residues, from the cysteine through the phenylalanine. Only CDR3 DNA remains: 36 bases, in frame from the first base. Deletion took 4 bases off V and 1 base off J, with a span of 7 bases between the germline ends. The CDR1 and CDR2 encoded by the germline V gene are SQVTM and ANQGSEA. This clonotype was observed a handful of times. Its antigen is currently not known. It has no much larger one-base neighbor in the sample; base qualities were not kept. The TCR beta CDR3 regions were amplified from RNA transcripts. The first round of RT-PCR for the TCR CDR3 was performed with the HTBI primer set and the Qiagen OneStep RT-PCR kit. Libraries were constructed in a second round of multiplex PCR, after which size selection and purification were performed. Paired-end sequencing of the libraries was performed with 100 bp reads on an Illumina HiSeq2000. The authors' analysis ran thus. SOAPnuke was used to process the raw data, with reads discarded if the reads contained adapters or uncalled bases, had a mean Phred below 15, or lacked an exact constant-primer or identifier match. High-quality paired reads were merged with COPE v1.2.5, and unique nucleotide sequences were defined as clonotypes. Clonotypes were aligned to IMGT TRBV, TRBD and TRBJ reference segments using MiTCR v1.1. The analysis was restricted to V-J combinations with a frequency above 0.0001, which together covered 99% to 99.2% of the repertoires. The TCS score was defined as F50 (clonal expansion) divided by E x V (chaos), with BLOSUM62-based TCRdist calculated between CDR3 peptides within each V-J. Welch's t-statistics and random forest reduced 514 V-J features to 13, which were used in a naive Bayes classifier (R e1071). The raw public reads went through TCRdb reprocessing: fastp at Q25, MiXCR clone calling, in-frame beta chains kept. Each record represents a unique CDR3 protein, reported with the most common genes and DNA among its rows. The V and J calls here are based on TCRdb, not the publication. The sample records nearly 600,000 distinct CDR3 sequences, 14% of which are singletons. The top ten constitute roughly 7.1% of the sample.

The rearrangement joined TRBV29-1 to TRBJ2-5, with the D segment identity uncertain. The sequenced material came from blood. The sequence was collected from a woman younger than 30 with Graves' ophthalmopathy. This receptor carries the CDR3 CSVAPIQETQYF. The bases are TGCAGCGTTGCGCCGATCCAAGAGACCCAGTACTTC.